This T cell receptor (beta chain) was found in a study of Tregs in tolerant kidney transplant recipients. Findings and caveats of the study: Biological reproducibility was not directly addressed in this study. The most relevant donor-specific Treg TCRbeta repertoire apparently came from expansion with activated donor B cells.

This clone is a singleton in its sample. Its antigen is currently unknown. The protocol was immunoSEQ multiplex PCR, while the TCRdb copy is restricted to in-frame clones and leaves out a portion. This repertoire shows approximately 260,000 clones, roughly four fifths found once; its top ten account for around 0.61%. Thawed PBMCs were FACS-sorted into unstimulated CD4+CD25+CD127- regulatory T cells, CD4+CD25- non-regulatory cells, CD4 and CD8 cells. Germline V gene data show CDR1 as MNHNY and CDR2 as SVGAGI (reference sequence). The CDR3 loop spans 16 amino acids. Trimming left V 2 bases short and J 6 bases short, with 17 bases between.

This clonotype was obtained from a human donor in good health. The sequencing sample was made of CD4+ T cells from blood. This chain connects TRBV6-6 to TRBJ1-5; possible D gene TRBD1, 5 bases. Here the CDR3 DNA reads TGTGCCAGCAGTTACCTCCCACGCTCCGGGGCTCAGCCCCAGCATTTT. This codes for CASSYLPRSGAQPQHF.